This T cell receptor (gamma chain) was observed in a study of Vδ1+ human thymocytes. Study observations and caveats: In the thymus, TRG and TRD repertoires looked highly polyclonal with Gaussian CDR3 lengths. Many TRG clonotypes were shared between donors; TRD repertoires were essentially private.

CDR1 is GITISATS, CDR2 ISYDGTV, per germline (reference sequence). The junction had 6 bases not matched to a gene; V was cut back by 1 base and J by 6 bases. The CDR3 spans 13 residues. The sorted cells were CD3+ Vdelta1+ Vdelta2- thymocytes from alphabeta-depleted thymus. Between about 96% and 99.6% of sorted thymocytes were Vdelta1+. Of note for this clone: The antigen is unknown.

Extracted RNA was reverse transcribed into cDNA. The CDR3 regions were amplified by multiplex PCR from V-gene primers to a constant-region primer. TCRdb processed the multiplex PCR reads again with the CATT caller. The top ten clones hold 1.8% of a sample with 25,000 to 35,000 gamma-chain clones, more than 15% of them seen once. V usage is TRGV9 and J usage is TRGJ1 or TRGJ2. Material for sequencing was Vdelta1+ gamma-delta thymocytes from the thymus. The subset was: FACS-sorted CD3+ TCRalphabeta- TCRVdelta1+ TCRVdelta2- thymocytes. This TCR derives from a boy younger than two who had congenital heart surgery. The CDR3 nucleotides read TGTGCCTTGTGGGAGGTTAAACGTTATAAGAAACTCTTT. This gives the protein CALWEVKRYKKLF.